This section outlines one T cell receptor (beta chain) sequence together with its context. The antigen remains unidentified. CDR3 length: 16 residues. V lost 4 bases to trimming and J lost 3 bases; unmatched junction nucleotides: 8. Germline loops: CDR1 SNHLY, CDR2 FYNNEI. This sample is drawn from a study of cytomegalovirus exposure and HLA in healthy donors. The primer mix had 60 Vbeta and 13 Jbeta primers. Repertoires were generated with immunoSEQ multiplex PCR, while TCRdb's copy carries only in-frame clones and drops some. The data hold about 89,000 clones, with roughly 86% observed a single time. The study, taken as a whole, reports: A later analysis found that most CMV-associated TCR beta chains appeared HLA-restricted. The study carried out a later analysis of TCR beta sequences. It associated approximately 16,000 of them with specific HLA alleles at a false discovery rate of 0.05.

The source of this sequence is a man aged 25-40 years in good health and CMV-seropositive. The rearrangement joins TRBV2 to TRBJ2-2, with 7 bases that match TRBD2. Sequenced material: PBMCs. Written as DNA, the CDR3 is TGTGCCAGCAGTGTCGGGAGGTCGGTCTACACCGGGGAGCTGTTTTTT. It codes for CASSVGRSVYTGELFF.